This T cell receptor delta chain comes out of a study of gamma-delta T cells after stem cell transplantation. TCRdb re-called the RT-PCR reads through CATT. The table includes over 2,000 delta-chain clones, roughly 20% detected once. This clone has only a few counts. J was trimmed by 1 base and V by 5 bases; bases with no gene match: 22. Germline CDR1 and CDR2: TSWWSYY and QGS. This CDR3 contains 22 residues. The clonotype originates from a human donor. It is not recorded whose cells these are; they may come from a transplant donor. The chain has TRDV1 and TRDJ1, with 13 bases lining up with TRDD3. Sample: gamma-delta T cells. The CDR3: CALGNLPTGTGGYATITDKLIF. The CDR3 region has the DNA TGTGCTCTTGGGAACCTTCCTACGGGGACTGGGGGATACGCGACGATCACCGATAAACTCATCTTT.